This TCR beta chain was sequenced during a study of blood T cells in healthy people across ages. Study-level background: About one barcoded beta molecule was captured per two T cells (by template switching).

The CDR3 is 15 residues long. CDR1 MNHNY and CDR2 SVGAGI come from the germline V gene (reference sequence). V lost 6 bases, J lost 1 base, and 14 bases lay in between. Next came a second PCR, run for about 7 to 12 cycles, which used a sample-barcoded 5' primer along with a J-beta primer mix. TCRdb reprocessed the 5' RACE reads via MiXCR and lists one record per CDR3 protein. The top ten clones hold around 18% of a sample with some 710,000 distinct CDR3 sequences, about 45% of them seen once. Sequenced: blood. The clonotype originates from a man aged 80 or over in good health. This chain joins TRBV6-6 and TRBJ2-3, with D hard to call. The chain's CDR3 is CASSLLLGGTDTQYF. The CDR3 coding sequence is TGTGCCAGCAGCCTACTTCTGGGCGGCACAGATACGCAGTATTTT.